One and the same sample provided the 8 T cell receptor beta chains below, sequenced in a study of blood T cell repertoires in COVID-19. Some clones are missing from TCRdb's copy, which holds only in-frame ones; the method was immunoSEQ multiplex PCR. The sample holds more than 200,000 clones, roughly 80% seen once. Sequenced material: peripheral blood. Receptors were obtained from a woman older than 75 with acute or convalescent COVID-19.

The rearrangement uses TRBV6-1 and TRBJ2-7; D ambiguous. Deletions cut 2 bases from V and 4 bases from J, with 15 bases between. CDR1 and CDR2 from the germline V gene are MNHNS and SASEGT. The CDR3 runs to 15 residues. Here the CDR3 reads CASSELVVELYEQYF. Written as DNA, the CDR3 is TGTGCCAGCAGTGAATTAGTAGTAGAACTTTACGAGCAGTACTTC.

The chain carries TRBV20-1 and TRBJ1-2; D gene unclear. The CDR3 is 10 residues long. Germline V gene sequence: CDR1 DFQATT, CDR2 SNEGSKA (reference sequence). V was trimmed by 2 bases and J by 8 bases, leaving 6 bases between them. The CDR3 DNA reads TGCAGTGCTAGAAGCTTAGGCTACACCTTC. It is translated as CSARSLGYTF.

The chain joins TRBV7-3 to TRBJ2-2; no reliable D call. V gave up 4 bases and J gave up 0 bases, with 3 bases separating them. This CDR3 is 13 amino acids long. CDR1 and CDR2 from the germline V gene are SGHTA and FQGTGA. CDR3 DNA: TGTGCCAGCAGCTACTCGAACACCGGGGAGCTGTTTTTT. Its protein is CASSYSNTGELFF.

Only one count was recorded for this clone. The chain carries TRBV30 and TRBJ2-1; possible D gene TRBD1, 7 bases. The CDR3 is 14 residues long. The germline gives CDR1 GTSNPN, CDR2 SVGIG (reference sequence). V gave up 2 bases and J gave up 3 bases, with 11 bases separating them. Written as DNA, the CDR3 is TGTGCCTGGAGTAGACAGGGACTCTACAATGAGCAGTTCTTC. Amino acids: CAWSRQGLYNEQFF.

The chain joins TRBV2 to TRBJ1-5, with no clear D. V was trimmed by 4 bases and J by 3 bases, leaving 10 bases between them. Germline loops: CDR1 SNHLY, CDR2 FYNNEI. This CDR3 has 14 amino acids. CDR3 amino acids: CASSAERANQPQHF. Here the CDR3 DNA reads TGTGCCAGCAGTGCCGAGAGGGCCAATCAGCCCCAGCATTTT.

CDR3 residues: CSVDWGRTPNYGYTF. CDR3 nucleotides: TGCAGCGTTGATTGGGGCCGCACCCCTAACTATGGCTACACCTTC. This chain joins TRBV29-1 and TRBJ1-2, with a possible D match to TRBD1 (5 bases). The CDR3 is made up of 15 amino acids. Per the germline V gene, CDR1 is SQVTM and CDR2 is ANQGSEA. V lost 3 bases, J lost 0 bases, and 14 bases lay in between.

This chain uses TRBV7-2 with TRBJ2-3; 9 bases are a match to TRBD1. Losses at the gene ends were 5 bases for V and 5 bases for J; bases not matched to a gene: 14. Germline CDR1 reads SGHTA; CDR2 reads FQGNSA. This CDR3 has 17 residues. CDR3 residues: CASSARIPGQGKDTQYF. The CDR3 nucleotides read TGTGCCAGCAGCGCGAGGATTCCGGGACAGGGAAAAGATACGCAGTATTTT.

This clone was detected once. The chain is built from TRBV7-9 and TRBJ2-5; perhaps TRBD1 as D (6 bases). CDR1 and CDR2 from the germline V gene are SEHNR and FQNEAQ (reference sequence). Trimming stripped 1 base from V and 1 base from J, with 7 bases between. The CDR3 covers 14 residues. CDR3 nucleotide sequence: TGTGCCAGCAGCTTAGGGACAGCCCAAGAGACCCAGTACTTC. Encoded protein: CASSLGTAQETQYF.